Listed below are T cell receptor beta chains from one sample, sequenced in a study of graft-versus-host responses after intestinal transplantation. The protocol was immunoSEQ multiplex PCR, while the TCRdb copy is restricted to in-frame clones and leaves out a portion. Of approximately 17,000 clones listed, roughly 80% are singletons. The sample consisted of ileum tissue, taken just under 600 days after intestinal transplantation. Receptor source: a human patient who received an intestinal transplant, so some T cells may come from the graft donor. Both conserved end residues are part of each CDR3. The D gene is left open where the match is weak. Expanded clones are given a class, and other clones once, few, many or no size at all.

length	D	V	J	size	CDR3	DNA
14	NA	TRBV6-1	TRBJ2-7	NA	CASSKTETPYEQYF	TGTGCCAGCAGTAAGACAGAAACGCCCTACGAGCAGTACTTC
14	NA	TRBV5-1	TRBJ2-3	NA	CASSGWSSTDTQYF	TGCGCCAGCAGCGGTTGGTCCAGCACAGATACGCAGTATTTT
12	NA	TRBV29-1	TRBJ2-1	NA	CSVISSLNEQFF	TGCAGCGTTATATCCTCGCTCAATGAGCAGTTCTTC
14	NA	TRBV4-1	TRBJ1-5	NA	CASSQVGIDQPQHF	TGCGCCAGCAGCCAAGTGGGCATTGATCAGCCCCAGCATTTT
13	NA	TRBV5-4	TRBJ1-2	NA	CASSIDRNYGYTF	TGTGCCAGCAGCATAGACAGGAACTATGGCTACACCTTC
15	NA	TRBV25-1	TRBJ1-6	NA	CASSVVGPSFSPLHF	TGTGCCAGCAGTGTCGTAGGACCGAGCTTCAGTCCCCTCCACTTT
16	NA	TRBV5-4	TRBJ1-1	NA	CASSLGGTIMNTEAFF	TGTGCCAGCAGCTTGGGTGGAACCATCATGAACACTGAAGCTTTCTTT
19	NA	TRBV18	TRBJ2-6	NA	CASSASKDIYKSRANVLTF	TGTGCCAGCTCAGCTTCCAAGGACATTTACAAAAGTCGGGCCAACGTCCTGACTTTC
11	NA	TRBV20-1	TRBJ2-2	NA	CSARGSGELFF	TGCAGTGCTAGGGGATCCGGGGAGCTGTTTTTT
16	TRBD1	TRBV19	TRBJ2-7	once	CASSRRGQGAPREQYF	TGTGCCAGTAGTCGCCGCGGACAGGGGGCCCCTCGCGAGCAGTACTTC
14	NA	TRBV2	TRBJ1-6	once	CASSERGYNSPLHF	TGTGCCAGCAGTGAAAGGGGCTATAATTCACCCCTCCACTTT
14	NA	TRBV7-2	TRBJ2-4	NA	CASSLGPAKNIQYF	TGTGCCAGCAGCTTGGGGCCGGCCAAAAACATTCAGTACTTC
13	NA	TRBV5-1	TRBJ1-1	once	CASRRRENTEAFF	TGCGCCAGCAGGCGCAGGGAGAACACTGAAGCTTTCTTT
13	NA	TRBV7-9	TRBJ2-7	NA	CASSPQRDHEQYF	TGTGCCAGCAGCCCTCAAAGAGACCACGAGCAGTACTTC
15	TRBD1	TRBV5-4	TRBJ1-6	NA	CASSRTGSISSPLHF	TGTGCCAGCAGCCGGACAGGTTCCATTAGTTCACCCCTCCACTTT
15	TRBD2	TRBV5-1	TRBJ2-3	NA	CASSLASGESDTQYF	TGCGCCAGCAGCTTGGCTAGCGGGGAGTCAGATACGCAGTATTTT
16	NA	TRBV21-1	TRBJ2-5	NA	CASSNNLQAHRQTQYF	TGTGCCAGCAGCAATAACCTCCAGGCTCACCGACAGACCCAGTACTTC
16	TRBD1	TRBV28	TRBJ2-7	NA	CASSSYPGTASYEQYF	TGTGCCAGCAGCTCCTACCCCGGGACAGCCTCCTACGAGCAGTACTTC
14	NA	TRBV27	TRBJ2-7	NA	CASSLSGGPYEQYF	TGTGCCAGCAGTTTATCCGGGGGGCCCTACGAGCAGTACTTC
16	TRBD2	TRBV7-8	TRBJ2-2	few	CASSLVGGGAVGELFF	TGTGCCAGCAGCTTAGTCGGCGGGGGGGCCGTTGGGGAGCTGTTTTTT
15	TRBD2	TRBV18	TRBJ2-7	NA	CASTTAGGLTYEQYF	TGTGCCAGCACAACCGCGGGGGGCCTAACCTACGAGCAGTACTTC
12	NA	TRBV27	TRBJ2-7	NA	CASGKGAYEQYF	TGTGCCAGCGGGAAAGGGGCATACGAGCAGTACTTC
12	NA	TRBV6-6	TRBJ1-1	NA	CASSYGDTEAFF	TGTGCCAGCAGTTATGGGGACACTGAAGCTTTCTTT